A selection of T cell receptor beta chains follows, all from one sample in a study of T cell repertoires in cytomegalovirus infection. TCRdb re-called the reads through MiXCR, storing one row per CDR3 protein. The sample consists of around 100,000 distinct CDR3 sequences, over 40% of them appearing once. Their target antigens are unknown. This sample comprised CD8+ T cells from cultured PBMCs, obtained from culture after CMV antigen stimulation. The receptors stem from a human donor in good health (CMV status not recorded). Some clones in this sample may be carry-over from other donors' samples. Each CDR3 is given with its conserved first and last residue. A D gene is named only where the DNA matches it firmly. Clone size is given for some rows only: seen once, a few or many times, or a class if the clone is expanded.

V gene: TRBV7-2; J gene: TRBJ1-2; clone size: -; D gene: -; CDR3 DNA: TGTGCCAGCAGCCTCTTTACAGCCCATCCGGGCTACACCTTC; CDR3 protein: CASSLFTAHPGYTF
V gene: TRBV7-6; J gene: TRBJ2-3; clone size: few; D gene: -; CDR3 DNA: TGTGCCAGCAGATTGACTCAGGGGGGGGCGATCGCAGATACGCAGTATTTT; CDR3 protein: CASRLTQGGAIADTQYF
V gene: TRBV7-9; J gene: TRBJ2-7; clone size: -; D gene: TRBD2; CDR3 DNA: TGTGCCAGCAGCTCGGGACTAGCGGGCCACGAGCAGTACTTC; CDR3 protein: CASSSGLAGHEQYF
V gene: TRBV27; J gene: TRBJ1-2; clone size: -; D gene: TRBD1; CDR3 DNA: TGTGCCAGCAGTGAGACAGGGACGTACTATGGCTACACCTTC; CDR3 protein: CASSETGTYYGYTF
V gene: TRBV6-5; J gene: TRBJ1-2; clone size: -; D gene: TRBD1; CDR3 DNA: TGTGCCAGCAGTTACGGAGGGGGCGACTATGGCTACACCTTC; CDR3 protein: CASSYGGGDYGYTF
V gene: TRBV19; J gene: TRBJ1-5; clone size: few; D gene: TRBD1; CDR3 DNA: TGTGCCAGTAGTATTGTACAGGGGAGAAATCAGCCCCAGCATTTT; CDR3 protein: CASSIVQGRNQPQHF
V gene: TRBV20-1; J gene: TRBJ2-7; clone size: -; D gene: -; CDR3 DNA: TGCAGTGCTAGAGATGGCATCCAAGCCTCCTACGAGCAGTACTTC; CDR3 protein: CSARDGIQASYEQYF
V gene: TRBV30; J gene: TRBJ2-7; clone size: -; D gene: -; CDR3 DNA: TGTGCCTGGAGCGCAGAGACAGTAATCAGCGAGCAGTACTTC; CDR3 protein: CAWSAETVISEQYF
V gene: TRBV6-5; J gene: TRBJ2-2; clone size: -; D gene: -; CDR3 DNA: TGTGCCAGCAGTCAGGACAGTAATGATCCCGGGGAGCTGTTTTTT; CDR3 protein: CASSQDSNDPGELFF
V gene: TRBV7-2; J gene: TRBJ2-3; clone size: -; D gene: -; CDR3 DNA: TGTGCCAGCAGCTCCCTGACAGGGAGGAGTACAGATACGCAGTATTTT; CDR3 protein: CASSSLTGRSTDTQYF
V gene: TRBV19; J gene: TRBJ1-1; clone size: few; D gene: -; CDR3 DNA: TGTGCCAGTAGTATATTCCAGAACACTGAAGCTTTCTTT; CDR3 protein: CASSIFQNTEAFF
V gene: TRBV7-9; J gene: TRBJ1-2; clone size: -; D gene: -; CDR3 DNA: TGTGCCAGCAGACGGACAGAGCTCTATGGCTACACCTTC; CDR3 protein: CASRRTELYGYTF
V gene: TRBV20-1; J gene: TRBJ1-5; clone size: few; D gene: -; CDR3 DNA: TGCAGTGCTAGAGGGGGGACACGGAGGGATCAGCCCCAGCATTTT; CDR3 protein: CSARGGTRRDQPQHF
V gene: TRBV7-4; J gene: TRBJ1-3; clone size: -; D gene: TRBD1; CDR3 DNA: TGTGCCAGCAGCCCCCCGGGACAGACAATCTCTGGAGACACCATATATTTT; CDR3 protein: CASSPPGQTISGDTIYF
V gene: TRBV5-3; J gene: TRBJ2-2; clone size: -; D gene: -; CDR3 DNA: TGTGCCAGCAGCTTGGAAGGACTTAGTGACACCGGGGAGCTGTTTTTT; CDR3 protein: CASSLEGLSDTGELFF
V gene: TRBV7-9; J gene: TRBJ1-2; clone size: few; D gene: -; CDR3 DNA: TGTGCCAGCGACCCCGACCTACCAGTCGGGGGAGGGGGCTACACCTTC; CDR3 protein: CASDPDLPVGGGGYTF
V gene: TRBV28; J gene: TRBJ1-6; clone size: -; D gene: -; CDR3 DNA: TGTGCCAGCAGTTCCTTGCCCTTCAAGTCCTATAATTCACCCCTCCACTTT; CDR3 protein: CASSSLPFKSYNSPLHF
V gene: TRBV5-1; J gene: TRBJ2-7; clone size: -; D gene: -; CDR3 DNA: TGCGCCAGCAGCATCCGGACGGACTACGAGCAGTACTTC; CDR3 protein: CASSIRTDYEQYF
V gene: TRBV6-6; J gene: TRBJ2-3; clone size: few; D gene: -; CDR3 DNA: TGTGCCAGCAGTTACTCACAGGGAAGAGATACGCAGTATTTT; CDR3 protein: CASSYSQGRDTQYF
V gene: TRBV6-5; J gene: TRBJ2-7; clone size: -; D gene: -; CDR3 DNA: TGTGCCGTGGGGGACGAGCAGTACTTC; CDR3 protein: CAVGDEQYF
V gene: TRBV7-4; J gene: TRBJ1-2; clone size: -; D gene: -; CDR3 DNA: TGTGCCAGCAGCCCTGACATAATCCACTATGGCTACACCTTC; CDR3 protein: CASSPDIIHYGYTF
V gene: TRBV12-3/TRBV12-4; J gene: TRBJ2-2; clone size: -; D gene: -; CDR3 DNA: TGTGCCAGCAGGCTTACAGGGTTAGAAACCGGGGAGCTGTTTTTT; CDR3 protein: CASRLTGLETGELFF
V gene: TRBV7-6; J gene: TRBJ2-7; clone size: -; D gene: -; CDR3 DNA: TGTGCCAGCAGCCGAGACATCTTCGAGCAGTACTTC; CDR3 protein: CASSRDIFEQYF
V gene: TRBV7-8; J gene: TRBJ2-3; clone size: many; D gene: -; CDR3 DNA: TGTGCCAGCAGTCAGAACGTCGGGATTTGGAGCACAGATACGCAGTATTTT; CDR3 protein: CASSQNVGIWSTDTQYF
V gene: TRBV27; J gene: TRBJ1-1; clone size: -; D gene: -; CDR3 DNA: TGTGCCAGCAGTTTAAGTCCAGGGACCACTGAAGCTTTCTTT; CDR3 protein: CASSLSPGTTEAFF
V gene: TRBV2; J gene: TRBJ2-3; clone size: -; D gene: -; CDR3 DNA: TGTGCCAGCAGAAGGCGGGGATCGGCAGATACGCAGTATTTT; CDR3 protein: CASRRRGSADTQYF
V gene: TRBV28; J gene: TRBJ2-3; clone size: -; D gene: -; CDR3 DNA: TGTGCCAGCAGTTCGGCGGGGCCCACAGATACGCAGTATTTT; CDR3 protein: CASSSAGPTDTQYF
V gene: TRBV4-2; J gene: TRBJ1-2; clone size: -; D gene: -; CDR3 DNA: TGTGCCAGCAGCCAAGATTATGAGGCAGCCTATGGCTACACCTTC; CDR3 protein: CASSQDYEAAYGYTF